A selection of T cell receptor beta chains follows, all from one sample in a study of circulating and synovial CD4+ cells in juvenile arthritis. TCRdb keeps only in-frame clones here, not all; method: immunoSEQ multiplex PCR. This sample yields 34,000 or so clones, of which about 94% are seen a single time; about 0.7% belongs to the top ten. Specimen: CD4+ T cells from blood. The receptors originated from a human donor with juvenile idiopathic arthritis. The CDR3 runs from the conserved cysteine through the conserved F or W. D genes are given only for firm matches. Expanded clones get a size class; other rows say once, few or many, or leave the size out.

J gene	D gene	CDR3 length	clone size	V gene	CDR3 protein	CDR3 DNA
TRBJ1-6	-	16	-	TRBV18	CASSPFRGSYNSPLHF	TGTGCCAGCTCACCATTCAGGGGCTCCTATAATTCACCCCTCCACTTT
TRBJ1-2	-	13	-	TRBV19	CASSTSRVYGYTF	TGTGCCAGTAGTACGAGCAGGGTTTATGGCTACACCTTC
TRBJ2-3	TRBD2	15	-	TRBV6-4	CASSDSAGGGDTQYF	TGTGCCAGCAGTGACTCAGCGGGGGGCGGAGATACGCAGTATTTT
TRBJ1-4	-	14	-	TRBV19	CASHATGKGEKLFF	TGTGCCAGTCATGCCACGGGGAAGGGTGAAAAACTGTTTTTT
TRBJ2-7	-	16	-	TRBV5-5	CASSLAGTASTYEQYF	TGTGCCAGCAGCTTGGCCGGTACAGCATCTACCTACGAGCAGTACTTC
TRBJ1-6	-	16	-	TRBV6-5	CASSYKWDTPNSPLHF	TGTGCCAGCAGTTACAAATGGGACACACCGAATTCACCCCTCCACTTT
TRBJ2-7	TRBD1	15	-	TRBV5-5	CASSPLTGNSYEQYF	TGTGCCAGCAGCCCCCTGACAGGGAATTCCTACGAGCAGTACTTC
TRBJ1-4	-	17	-	TRBV5-1	CASSFEAEAATNEKLFF	TGCGCCAGCAGCTTCGAGGCCGAGGCAGCAACTAATGAAAAACTGTTTTTT
TRBJ2-2	TRBD1	16	once	TRBV10-3	CAIRAPGTGDTGELFF	TGTGCCATCAGGGCCCCCGGGACAGGAGACACCGGGGAGCTGTTTTTT
TRBJ2-7	TRBD1	14	once	TRBV10-3	CAIGATGSSYEQYF	TGTGCCATCGGGGCGACAGGGAGCTCCTACGAGCAGTACTTC
TRBJ2-3	TRBD1	16	-	TRBV5-4	CASSRGGQGGADTQYF	TGTGCCAGCAGCCGGGGGGGACAGGGGGGGGCAGATACGCAGTATTTT
TRBJ2-7	-	15	-	TRBV12-1	CASPDRCVDSYEQYF	TGTGCCAGCCCCGACAGGTGCGTTGACTCCTACGAGCAGTACTTC
TRBJ1-2	-	12	-	TRBV29-1	CSVGRGLYGYTF	TGCAGCGTTGGGAGAGGGCTCTATGGCTACACCTTC
TRBJ1-2	-	13	-	TRBV10-3	CAISGAGNYGYTF	TGTGCCATCAGTGGGGCGGGAAACTATGGCTACACCTTC
TRBJ1-2	-	13	-	TRBV10-3	CAISESGVSGYTF	TGTGCCATCAGTGAATCTGGAGTAAGTGGCTACACCTTC
TRBJ2-2	-	16	few	TRBV11-2	CASSVNGYRDTGELFF	TGTGCCAGCAGCGTTAATGGGTACAGGGACACCGGGGAGCTGTTTTTT
TRBJ2-7	TRBD1	15	once	TRBV2	CASKDRRTEVYEQYF	TGTGCCAGCAAGGACAGGAGGACAGAGGTCTACGAGCAGTACTTC
TRBJ2-3	TRBD2	15	-	TRBV18	CATLTLAGVSDTQYF	TGTGCCACCCTCACGCTAGCGGGTGTCTCGGATACGCAGTATTTT
TRBJ2-4	-	14	-	TRBV7-3	CASSLGGGRDIQYF	TGTGCCAGCAGCTTAGGGGGGGGCCGGGACATTCAGTACTTC
TRBJ2-1	-	19	-	TRBV21-1	CASSNWEFGGPLGGNEQFF	TGTGCCAGCAGCAATTGGGAATTCGGGGGGCCCTTAGGGGGGAATGAGCAGTTCTTC
TRBJ1-1	TRBD1	14	-	TRBV5-1	CASSLRQGGTEAFF	TGCGCCAGCAGCTTGAGGCAGGGGGGAACTGAAGCTTTCTTT
TRBJ2-2	-	15	-	TRBV7-2	CASSPRKTSTGELFF	TGTGCCAGCAGTCCGAGGAAGACTTCCACCGGGGAGCTGTTTTTT
TRBJ2-7	-	15	-	TRBV7-2	CASSSYERGSYEQYF	TGTGCCAGCAGCTCTTACGAACGGGGTTCCTACGAGCAGTACTTC
TRBJ1-5	-	14	-	TRBV7-8	CASSSLQGAQPQHF	TGTGCCAGCAGCTCACTACAGGGCGCTCAGCCCCAGCATTTT
TRBJ2-1	-	16	-	TRBV7-2	CASSDRSGGPDNEQFF	TGTGCCAGCAGCGACCGTAGTGGCGGGCCAGACAATGAGCAGTTCTTC
TRBJ2-2	-	15	-	TRBV9	CASSRGEANTGELFF	TGTGCCAGCAGCCGCGGCGAAGCGAACACCGGGGAGCTGTTTTTT
TRBJ2-3	TRBD2	15	-	TRBV19	CASSTLAASTDTQYF	TGTGCCAGTAGTACACTAGCGGCTAGCACAGATACGCAGTATTTT
TRBJ2-7	TRBD1	15	-	TRBV18	CASSTGQGPSYEQYF	TGTGCCAGCTCAACGGGACAGGGGCCCTCCTACGAGCAGTACTTC
TRBJ2-5	-	13	-	TRBV12-5	CASGLRQLGAQYF	TGTGCTAGTGGTTTGCGGCAGTTAGGGGCCCAGTACTTC
TRBJ1-5	-	16	-	TRBV2	CASTSGTLRVNQPQHF	TGTGCCAGCACCTCTGGGACATTGAGGGTTAATCAGCCCCAGCATTTT
TRBJ2-7	-	12	-	TRBV7-9	CASSRLQGEQYF	TGTGCCAGCAGCAGATTACAGGGAGAGCAGTACTTC
TRBJ2-6	-	16	-	TRBV4-3	CASSRTTGYGANVLTF	TGCGCCAGCAGCCGAACAACAGGGTACGGTGCCAACGTCCTGACTTTC
TRBJ1-5	-	15	once	TRBV30	CAWSGSGAGDQPQHF	TGTGCCTGGAGTGGATCAGGGGCGGGAGATCAGCCCCAGCATTTT
TRBJ2-4	-	14	-	TRBV11-1	CASSVAGVENIQYF	TGTGCCAGCAGCGTCGCAGGGGTAGAAAACATTCAGTACTTC
TRBJ1-5	TRBD1	15	-	TRBV5-8	CASSLTGGRNQPQHF	TGTGCCAGCAGCTTGACAGGGGGCCGCAATCAGCCCCAGCATTTT